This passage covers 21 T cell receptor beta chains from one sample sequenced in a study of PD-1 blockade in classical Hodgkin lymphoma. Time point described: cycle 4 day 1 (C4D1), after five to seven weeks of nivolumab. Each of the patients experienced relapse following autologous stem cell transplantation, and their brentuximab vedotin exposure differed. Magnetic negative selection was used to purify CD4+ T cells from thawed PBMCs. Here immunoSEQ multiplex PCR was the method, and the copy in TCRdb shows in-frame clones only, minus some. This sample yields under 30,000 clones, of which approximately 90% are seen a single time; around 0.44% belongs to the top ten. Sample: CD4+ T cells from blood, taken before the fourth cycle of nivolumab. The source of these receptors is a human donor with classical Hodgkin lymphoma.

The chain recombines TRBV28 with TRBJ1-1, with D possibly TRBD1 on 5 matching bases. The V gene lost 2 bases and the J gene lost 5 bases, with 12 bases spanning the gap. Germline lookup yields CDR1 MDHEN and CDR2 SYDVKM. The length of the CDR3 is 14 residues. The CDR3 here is CASSLGGGGTEAFF. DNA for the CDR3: TGTGCCAGCAGTTTAGGCGGGGGAGGGACTGAAGCTTTCTTT.

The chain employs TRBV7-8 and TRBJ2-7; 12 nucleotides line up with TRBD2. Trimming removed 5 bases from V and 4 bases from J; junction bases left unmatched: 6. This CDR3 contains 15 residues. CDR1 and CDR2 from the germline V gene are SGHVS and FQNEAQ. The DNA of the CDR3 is TGTGCCAGCAGCCCCGGACTAGCGGGGTATTACGAGCAGTACTTC. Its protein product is CASSPGLAGYYEQYF.

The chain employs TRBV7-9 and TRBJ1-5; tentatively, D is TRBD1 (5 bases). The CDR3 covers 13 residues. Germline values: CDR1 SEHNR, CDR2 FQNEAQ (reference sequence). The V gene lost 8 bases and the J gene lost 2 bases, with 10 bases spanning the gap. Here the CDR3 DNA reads TGTGCCAGCGGGGGAGGCGGCAATCAGCCCCAGCATTTT. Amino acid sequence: CASGGGGNQPQHF.

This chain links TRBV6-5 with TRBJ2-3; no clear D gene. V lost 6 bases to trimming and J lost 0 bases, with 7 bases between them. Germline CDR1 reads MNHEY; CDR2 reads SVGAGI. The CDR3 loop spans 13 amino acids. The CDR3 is CASSERSTDTQYF. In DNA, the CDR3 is TGTGCCAGCAGCGAGAGAAGCACAGATACGCAGTATTTT.

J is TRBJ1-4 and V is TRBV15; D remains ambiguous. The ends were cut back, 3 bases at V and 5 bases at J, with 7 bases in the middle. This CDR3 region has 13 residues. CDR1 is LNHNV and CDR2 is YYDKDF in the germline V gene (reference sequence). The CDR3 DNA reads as TGTGCCACCAGCAGCCACAGAAATGAAAAACTGTTTTTT. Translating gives CATSSHRNEKLFF. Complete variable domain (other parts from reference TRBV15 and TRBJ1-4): DAMVIQNPRYQVTQFGKPVTLSCSQTLNHNVMYWYQQKSSQAPKLLFHYYDKDFNNEADTPDNFQSRRPNTSFCFLDIRSPGLGDTAMYLCATSSHRNEKLFFGSGTQLSVL.

The CDR3 DNA reads as TGTGCCAGCAGTTTGTTTCTTGGGTGGGACCAAGAGACCCAGTACTTC. It codes for CASSLFLGWDQETQYF. This chain links TRBV28 with TRBJ2-5; D is uncertain. This CDR3 comprises 16 residues. Looked up from germline, CDR1 is MDHEN and CDR2 is SYDVKM. Between the trimmed V and J ends, which lost 3 bases and 0 bases, there was a span of 14 bases.

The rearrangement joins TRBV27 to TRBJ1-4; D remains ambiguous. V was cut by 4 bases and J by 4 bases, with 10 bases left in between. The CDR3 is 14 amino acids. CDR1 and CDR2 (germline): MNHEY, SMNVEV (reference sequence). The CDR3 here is CASSSRFSNEKLFF. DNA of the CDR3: TGTGCCAGCAGTTCTAGATTCAGTAATGAAAAACTGTTTTTT. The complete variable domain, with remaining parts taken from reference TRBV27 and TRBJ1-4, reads EAQVTQNPRYLITVTGKKLTVTCSQNMNHEYMSWYRQDPGLGLRQIYYSMNVEVTDKGDVPEGYKVSRKEKRNFPLILESPSPNQTSLYFCASSSRFSNEKLFFGSGTQLSVL.

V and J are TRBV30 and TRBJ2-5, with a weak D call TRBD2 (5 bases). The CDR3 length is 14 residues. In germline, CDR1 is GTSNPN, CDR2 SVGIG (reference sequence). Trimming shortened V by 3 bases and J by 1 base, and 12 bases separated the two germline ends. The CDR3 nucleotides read TGTGCCTGGAGAGCGCCGGGATTCCAAGAGACCCAGTACTTC. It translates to CAWRAPGFQETQYF.

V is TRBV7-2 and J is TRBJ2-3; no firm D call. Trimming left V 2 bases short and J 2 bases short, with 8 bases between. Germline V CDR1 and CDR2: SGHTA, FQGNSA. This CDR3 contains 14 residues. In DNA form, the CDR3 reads TGTGCCAGCAGCTTAACACAATCCACAGATACGCAGTATTTT. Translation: CASSLTQSTDTQYF.

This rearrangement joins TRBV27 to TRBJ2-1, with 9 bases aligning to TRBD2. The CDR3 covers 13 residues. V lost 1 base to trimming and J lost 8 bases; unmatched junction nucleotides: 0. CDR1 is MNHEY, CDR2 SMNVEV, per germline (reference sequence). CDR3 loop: CASSLLAGDEQFF. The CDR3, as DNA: TGTGCCAGCAGTTTATTAGCGGGGGATGAGCAGTTCTTC.

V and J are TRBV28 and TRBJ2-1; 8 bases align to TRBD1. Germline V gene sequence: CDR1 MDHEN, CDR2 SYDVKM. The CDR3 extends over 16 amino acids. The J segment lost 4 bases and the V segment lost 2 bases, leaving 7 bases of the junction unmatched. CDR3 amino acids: CASSLPDRALYNEQFF. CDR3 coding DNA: TGTGCCAGCAGTTTACCGGACAGGGCATTATACAATGAGCAGTTCTTC.

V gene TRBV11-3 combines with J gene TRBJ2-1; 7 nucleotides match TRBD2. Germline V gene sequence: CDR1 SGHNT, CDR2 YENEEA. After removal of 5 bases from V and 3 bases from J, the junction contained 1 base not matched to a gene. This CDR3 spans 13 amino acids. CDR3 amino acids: CASSRTSYNEQFF. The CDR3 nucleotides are TGTGCCAGCAGCCGGACTAGCTACAATGAGCAGTTCTTC.

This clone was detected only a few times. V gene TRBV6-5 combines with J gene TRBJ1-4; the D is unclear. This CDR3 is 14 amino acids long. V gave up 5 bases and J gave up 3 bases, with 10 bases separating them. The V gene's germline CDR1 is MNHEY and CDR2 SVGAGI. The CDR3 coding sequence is TGTGCCAGCAGTAAGACCGTCGCTAATGAAAAACTGTTTTTT. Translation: CASSKTVANEKLFF.

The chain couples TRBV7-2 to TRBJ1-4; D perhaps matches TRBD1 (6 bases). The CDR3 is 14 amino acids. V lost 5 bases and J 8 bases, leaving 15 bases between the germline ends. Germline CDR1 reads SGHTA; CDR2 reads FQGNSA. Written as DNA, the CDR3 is TGTGCCAGCAGCCCACACAGGGTTGGCGAAAAACTGTTTTTT. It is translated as CASSPHRVGEKLFF.

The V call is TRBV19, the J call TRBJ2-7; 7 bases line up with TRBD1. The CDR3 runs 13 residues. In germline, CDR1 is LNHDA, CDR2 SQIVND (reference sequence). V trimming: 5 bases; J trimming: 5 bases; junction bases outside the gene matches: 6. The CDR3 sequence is CASSPIDRDEQYF. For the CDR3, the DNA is TGTGCCAGTAGTCCCATCGACAGGGACGAGCAGTACTTC.

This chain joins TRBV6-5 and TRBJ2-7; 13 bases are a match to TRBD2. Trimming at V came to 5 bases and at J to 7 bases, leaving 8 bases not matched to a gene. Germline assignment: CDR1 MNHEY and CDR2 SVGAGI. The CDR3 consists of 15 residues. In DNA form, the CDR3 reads TGTGCCAGCAGTACCACTAGCGGGAGGGCGAGGGAGCAGTACTTC. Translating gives CASSTTSGRAREQYF.

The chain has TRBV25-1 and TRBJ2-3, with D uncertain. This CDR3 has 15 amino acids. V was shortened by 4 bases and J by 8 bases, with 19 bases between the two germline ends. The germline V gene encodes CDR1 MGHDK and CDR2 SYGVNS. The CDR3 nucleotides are TGTGCCAGCAGTGCGCGCCACCTCGGCAACAGTACGCAGTATTTT. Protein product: CASSARHLGNSTQYF.

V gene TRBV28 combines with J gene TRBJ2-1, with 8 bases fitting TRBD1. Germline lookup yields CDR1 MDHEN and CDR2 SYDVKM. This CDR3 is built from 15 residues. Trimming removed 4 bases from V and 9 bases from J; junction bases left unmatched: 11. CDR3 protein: CASSSLDREWGEQFF. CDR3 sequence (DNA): TGTGCCAGCAGTTCCCTGGACAGGGAGTGGGGTGAGCAGTTCTTC.

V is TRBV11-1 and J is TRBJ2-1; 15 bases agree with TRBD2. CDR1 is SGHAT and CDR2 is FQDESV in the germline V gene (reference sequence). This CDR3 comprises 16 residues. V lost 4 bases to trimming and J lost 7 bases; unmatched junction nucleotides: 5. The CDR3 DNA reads TGTGCCAGCAGCTCGGGACTAGCGGGAGGCGGGAATGAGCAGTTCTTC. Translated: CASSSGLAGGGNEQFF.

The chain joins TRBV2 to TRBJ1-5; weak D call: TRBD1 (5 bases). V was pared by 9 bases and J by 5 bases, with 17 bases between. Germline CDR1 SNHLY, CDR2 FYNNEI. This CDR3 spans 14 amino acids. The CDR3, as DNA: TGTGCCAGTGGATGGGGCAGAACCGATCAGCCCCAGCATTTT. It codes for CASGWGRTDQPQHF.

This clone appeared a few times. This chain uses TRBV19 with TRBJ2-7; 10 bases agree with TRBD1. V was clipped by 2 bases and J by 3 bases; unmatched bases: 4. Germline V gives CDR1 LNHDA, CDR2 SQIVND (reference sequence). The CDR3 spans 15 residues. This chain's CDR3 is CASSISGTGDYEQYF. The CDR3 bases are TGTGCCAGTAGTATATCCGGGACAGGGGACTACGAGCAGTACTTC. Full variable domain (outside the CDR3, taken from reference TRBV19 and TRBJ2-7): DGGITQSPKYLFRKEGQNVTLSCEQNLNHDAMYWYRQDPGQGLRLIYYSQIVNDFQKGDIAEGYSVSREKKESFPLTVTSAQKNPTAFYLCASSISGTGDYEQYFGPGTRLTVT.